A selection of T cell receptor beta chains follows, all from one sample in a study of blood T cell repertoires in COVID-19. Data came from immunoSEQ multiplex PCR; TCRdb stores just in-frame clones and leaves some out. Of tens of thousands of clones in the sample, roughly 84% were seen once. The specimen sequenced was peripheral blood. These receptor sequences come from an elderly woman with acute or convalescent COVID-19. Each CDR3 is given with its conserved first and last residue. Each record gives: V gene, CDR3 protein.

TRBV9	CASSLLARTSTDTQYF
TRBV6-2/TRBV6-3	CASSYGTSGIIDTQYF
TRBV2	CASSGGEGHQPQHF
TRBV7-2	CASSFSSKRAGELFF
TRBV19	CASSHLTRMNTEAFF
TRBV7-9	CASSFSRDRNSPLHF
TRBV4-1	CASSRDRQEHNSPLHF
TRBV5-5	CASRAGTHQYF
TRBV10-3	CAISENPVRDYGYTF
TRBV6-5	CASSRTGGTNEKLFF
TRBV19	CASSATLRTYNEQFF
TRBV7-8	CASSRGENPYEQYF
TRBV18	CASSGILQGAGTEAFF
TRBV12-3/TRBV12-4	CASSARGRYEQFF
TRBV30	CAWRRDTSGGYTF
TRBV2	CASSVADSNEQFF
TRBV7-2	CASSAASGGLRGTQYF
TRBV6-4	CASSVGFGQANTGELFF
TRBV7-2	CASRSWGFSDTQYF
TRBV7-2	CASSLQIQSYRGSPLHF
TRBV2	CASSLTSYHEQYF
TRBV4-2	CASSQRRTGNYGYTF
TRBV30	CAWSVLTGMYTEAFF
TRBV27	CASSSPASGGHEQYF
TRBV5-5	CASSLVAGWEAFF
TRBV18	CASSPRFGTGDDEQYF
TRBV6-5	CASSSRQGSYEQYF
TRBV11-2	CASSRGSNQPQHF